This is a list of T cell receptor beta chains from one sample in a study of CD8 T cells in ankylosing spondylitis. Using its own MiXCR run on the 5' RACE reads, TCRdb lists one record per CDR3 protein. This sample has hundreds of thousands of distinct CDR3 sequences, with more than 20% found just once. The source material was blood, either unsorted or a sorted T cell fraction (not recorded which). Source of these receptors: a female donor with ankylosing spondylitis or in good health (not recorded which). Both conserved end residues are part of each CDR3.

V: TRBV7-2
length: 14
J: TRBJ2-1
CDR3: CASSPGLGPNEQFF

V: TRBV4-3
length: 14
J: TRBJ2-3
CDR3: CASSQSRFPDTQYF

V: TRBV12-3/TRBV12-4
length: 13
J: TRBJ1-4
CDR3: CASRAGPSLKLFF

V: TRBV20-1
length: 11
J: TRBJ2-7
CDR3: CSAGTSYEQYF

V: TRBV6-5
length: 16
J: TRBJ2-7
CDR3: CASSSSGGEPLYEQYF

V: TRBV29-1
length: 14
J: TRBJ2-2
CDR3: CSVERDRGTGELFF

V: TRBV19
length: 14
J: TRBJ2-2
CDR3: CASRPFTGDGELFF

V: TRBV29-1
length: 14
J: TRBJ1-1
CDR3: CSVDGPSPGTEAFF

V: TRBV19
length: 14
J: TRBJ2-3
CDR3: CATSSGSYSDTQYF

V: TRBV12-3/TRBV12-4
length: 14
J: TRBJ1-1
CDR3: CASREQGGKTEAFF

V: TRBV20-1
length: 11
J: TRBJ2-7
CDR3: CTGLAGGEQYF

V: TRBV20-1
length: 12
J: TRBJ1-3
CDR3: CSARDPRVHMYF

V: TRBV11-2
length: 16
J: TRBJ2-7
CDR3: CASSLGGGTASYEQYF

V: TRBV20-1
length: 12
J: TRBJ2-7
CDR3: CSASLQQYEQYF

V: TRBV29-1
length: 11
J: TRBJ2-1
CDR3: CSVDEGGEQFF

V: TRBV20-1
length: 14
J: TRBJ2-2
CDR3: CSVRGPGDTGELFF

V: TRBV11-2
length: 14
J: TRBJ2-3
CDR3: CASSLERLTGTQYF

V: TRBV6-2/TRBV6-3
length: 13
J: TRBJ1-1
CDR3: CASSRLAGTEAFF

V: TRBV7-9
length: 16
J: TRBJ2-1
CDR3: CASSPYRTTVPHEQFF

V: TRBV6-5
length: 17
J: TRBJ2-1
CDR3: CASSSRQGGLAFYEQFF

V: TRBV6-2/TRBV6-3
length: 15
J: TRBJ2-7
CDR3: CASSAGLTGVYEQYF

V: TRBV7-9
length: 12
J: TRBJ2-1
CDR3: CASSPSGLGQFF

V: TRBV5-1
length: 15
J: TRBJ2-1
CDR3: CASSSQVARNNEQFF

V: TRBV7-2
length: 13
J: TRBJ2-4
CDR3: CASSLARGGIQYF

V: TRBV7-2
length: 15
J: TRBJ2-1
CDR3: CASITRTRRYNEQFF

V: TRBV6-1
length: 14
J: TRBJ2-7
CDR3: CASTGGLRGYEQYF

V: TRBV30
length: 15
J: TRBJ1-6
CDR3: CAWSQNRGSDSPLHF

V: TRBV7-9
length: 15
J: TRBJ2-1
CDR3: CASSSDRGPGNEQFF

V: TRBV20-1
length: 14
J: TRBJ1-5
CDR3: CSAREQGEGQSQHF

V: TRBV6-5
length: 15
J: TRBJ2-3
CDR3: CASSYGLAGGNTQYF

V: TRBV11-1
length: 19
J: TRBJ2-5
CDR3: CASSLITFQRQGSVWTQYF

V: TRBV24-1
length: 12
J: TRBJ2-1
CDR3: CATSRRRGEQFF

V: TRBV12-3/TRBV12-4
length: 14
J: TRBJ1-1
CDR3: CASSRQGGMIEAFF

V: TRBV7-9
length: 17
J: TRBJ1-1
CDR3: CASSFWQGDDLNTEAFF

V: TRBV9
length: 13
J: TRBJ2-2
CDR3: CASSVGYIGELFF

V: TRBV28
length: 14
J: TRBJ2-1
CDR3: CASSDHGLSNEQFF

V: TRBV10-3
length: 14
J: TRBJ2-7
CDR3: CAISPGQGSNEQYF

V: TRBV28
length: 14
J: TRBJ2-1
CDR3: CASSFPGRGNEQFF

V: TRBV10-1
length: 15
J: TRBJ2-3
CDR3: CASSRGTSTTDTQYF

V: TRBV24-1
length: 18
J: TRBJ2-4
CDR3: CATSDSDRGVRSRCIQYF

V: TRBV29-1
length: 13
J: TRBJ1-2
CDR3: CSVEAGRGNGYTF

V: TRBV10-2
length: 12
J: TRBJ2-1
CDR3: CASSEPGSEQFF

V: TRBV7-6
length: 12
J: TRBJ2-5
CDR3: CASSLYQETQYF

V: TRBV3-1
length: 14
J: TRBJ2-3
CDR3: CASSPGWGEDTQYF

V: TRBV25-1
length: 14
J: TRBJ2-7
CDR3: CASRERTGGYEQYF

V: TRBV25-1
length: 14
J: TRBJ1-1
CDR3: CASSAPTGHTEAFF

V: TRBV5-6
length: 16
J: TRBJ2-1
CDR3: CASSGAGVLSYNEQFF